This T cell receptor (beta chain) was identified during a study of cytomegalovirus exposure and HLA in healthy donors. In regard to this clone: The antigen is not known.

Study results and caveats: Fewer N-insertions (relative to the approximately 700-donor mean) were reportedly seen in an Asian-associated ancestry cluster in a later analysis. Earlier analysis yielded a pattern in which most TCR beta V segments were productive about 90% or about 30% of the time. Accounts indicate the classifier identified cytomegalovirus status with strong specificity and sensitivity.

Trimming cost V 6 bases and J 1 base, with 16 bases left between them. Germline V gives CDR1 ENHRY, CDR2 SYGVKD. This CDR3 spans 16 amino acids. 60 Vbeta and 13 Jbeta primers were used in PCR. Some clones are missing from TCRdb's copy, which holds only in-frame ones; the method was immunoSEQ multiplex PCR. The sample has about 160,000 clones, roughly four fifths seen once. The receptor was derived from a woman aged 18-35 years in good health and CMV-seronegative. The chain links TRBV10-3 to TRBJ1-5; D gene unclear. Specimen: PBMCs. This CDR3 reads CAISKTEPGSNQPQHF. In DNA form, the CDR3 reads TGTGCCATCAGCAAAACAGAACCAGGAAGCAATCAGCCCCAGCATTTT.